Following are 27 T cell receptor beta chains from one sample sequenced in a study of beta chain features in type 1 diabetes. Sequencing targeted expressed TCRB transcripts, as all isolated RNA had been reverse transcribed. Profiled with immunoSEQ multiplex PCR; TCRdb holds only in-frame clones, not every one. The sample carries around 160,000 clones, around 50% recorded once. The specimen sequenced was Tregs from blood. Receptors originate from a man younger than 35 in good health.

This clone came up once. As DNA, the CDR3 is TGTGCCAGCAGCCCAGATTACCAAGAGACCCAGTACTTC. Protein: CASSPDYQETQYF. The chain uses TRBV5-4 and TRBJ2-5; D ambiguous. V was shortened by 4 bases and J by 0 bases, with 7 bases between the two germline ends. Per germline, CDR1 SGHNT and CDR2 YYREEE (reference sequence). The CDR3 is 13 residues long.

The chain uses TRBV7-9 and TRBJ1-2, with TRBD1 matching over 7 bases. CDR1 and CDR2 (germline): SEHNR, FQNEAQ (reference sequence). V dropped 3 bases and J dropped 9; count of bases not matched to a gene: 7. The CDR3 is 13 residues long. As DNA, the CDR3 is TGTGCCAGCAGCTTGGAACAGGGGATAAGCTACACCTTC. Amino acids: CASSLEQGISYTF.

This clone has a handful of counts. The rearrangement links TRBV28 to TRBJ2-7; 9 nucleotides match TRBD1. V lost 7 bases to trimming and J lost 4 bases; unmatched junction nucleotides: 8. CDR3 length equals 14 residues. Germline V gene data show CDR1 as MDHEN and CDR2 as SYDVKM. The CDR3 here is CASTSGQGWYEQYF. CDR3 DNA sequence: TGTGCCAGCACCTCCGGACAGGGGTGGTACGAGCAGTACTTC.

The chain couples TRBV10-3 to TRBJ2-7, with TRBD1 matching 8 bases. CDR3 length equals 13 residues. V dropped 4 bases and J dropped 5; count of bases not matched to a gene: 4. Looked up from germline, CDR1 is ENHRY and CDR2 is SYGVKD. The DNA for the CDR3 is TGTGCCATCAGTGGGACAGGGACGAACGAGCAGTACTTC. Translated: CAISGTGTNEQYF.

This clone occurred a few times. This chain connects TRBV5-5 to TRBJ1-5; the D gene is possibly TRBD1 (6 bases). Germline values: CDR1 SGHKS, CDR2 YYEKEE (reference sequence). The CDR3 extends over 13 amino acids. V lost 7 bases, J lost 5 bases, and 13 bases lay in between. The CDR3 DNA reads as TGTGCCAGCCGGCGGGGGCCGGATCAGCCCCAGCATTTT. This gives the protein CASRRGPDQPQHF.

This clone has only a few counts. The chain carries TRBV10-3 and TRBJ2-7; 15 nucleotides match TRBD2. Germline assignment: CDR1 ENHRY and CDR2 SYGVKD. The CDR3 has 13 residues. The V gene end was trimmed by 9 bases and the J gene end by 4 bases; junction bases not matched to a gene: 1. CDR3 nucleotides: TGTGCCATGGGGACTAGCGGGGGGTACGAGCAGTACTTC. Translation: CAMGTSGGYEQYF.

The chain uses TRBV5-1 and TRBJ2-7; TRBD2 agrees at 9 bases. Germline lookup yields CDR1 SGHRS and CDR2 YFSETQ. There are 15 residues in the CDR3. The trim removed 0 bases at V and 7 bases at J, leaving 8 bases unmatched. The CDR3 is CASSLVAGGNREQYF. DNA for the CDR3: TGCGCCAGCAGCTTGGTGGCGGGGGGGAATCGAGAGCAGTACTTC. Drawing the rest from reference TRBV5-1 and TRBJ2-7, the complete variable domain is KAGVTQTPRYLIKTRGQQVTLSCSPISGHRSVSWYQQTPGQGLQFLFEYFSETQRNKGNFPGRFSGRQFSNSRSEMNVSTLELGDSALYLCASSLVAGGNREQYFGPGTRLTVT.

The rearrangement uses TRBV5-1 and TRBJ2-2; tentative D call: TRBD2 (5 bases). V lost 2 bases and J lost 0, with 8 bases in between. The CDR3 consists of 15 residues. The germline V gene has CDR1 SGHRS and CDR2 YFSETQ. The CDR3 DNA follows: TGCGCCAGCAGCTTCGGACTGGCGAACACCGGGGAGCTGTTTTTT. It encodes CASSFGLANTGELFF.

This chain links TRBV18 with TRBJ2-5, with 7 bases aligning to TRBD2. Per germline, CDR1 KGHSH and CDR2 LQKENI. The J segment lost 4 bases and the V segment lost 3 bases, leaving 2 bases of the junction unmatched. The CDR3 spans 13 residues. The CDR3 DNA is TGTGCCAGCTCACCGCGGGGGAGAGAGACCCAGTACTTC. Protein sequence: CASSPRGRETQYF.

This chain connects TRBV6-1 to TRBJ2-1; D perhaps matches TRBD1 (6 bases). V was cut by 8 bases and J by 4 bases, with 9 bases left in between. The CDR3 spans 12 residues. Germline loops: CDR1 MNHNS, CDR2 SASEGT. CDR3 in amino acids: CASGTWYNEQFF. CDR3 in DNA: TGTGCCAGCGGGACATGGTACAATGAGCAGTTCTTC.

This clone came up a few times. The rearrangement joins TRBV10-3 to TRBJ2-1; 7 bases fit TRBD1. Germline CDR1 ENHRY, CDR2 SYGVKD. The CDR3 has 15 amino acids. Germline trimming cut 9 bases from V and 7 bases from J; bases unmatched to any gene: 15. DNA for the CDR3: TGTGCCATATCCAGCCCGGCTTTACAGGGGAATGAGCAGTTCTTC. The encoded protein is CAISSPALQGNEQFF.

CDR3 in amino acids: CASRLGAQGTDTGELFF. CDR3 DNA: TGTGCAAGTCGCTTAGGGGCACAGGGGACAGACACCGGGGAGCTGTTTTTT. V is TRBV12-2 and J is TRBJ2-2; the D segment call TRBD1 is taken from the table without a DNA check. TRBV12-2 is designated a pseudogene. The CDR3 totals 17 residues.

The V gene is TRBV9, the J gene TRBJ2-1; D may be TRBD2 (6 bases). The CDR3 runs 13 residues. Germline V gives CDR1 SGDLS, CDR2 YYNGEE. The ends were cut back, 3 bases at V and 9 bases at J, with 13 bases in the middle. CDR3 sequence (DNA): TGTGCCAGCAGCGGCGGGGTGATGGGTGAGCAGTTCTTC. Its protein is CASSGGVMGEQFF.

The rearrangement links TRBV5-1 to TRBJ1-2, with no clear D. The germline CDR1 and CDR2 sequences are SGHRS and YFSETQ. Trimming removed 4 bases at V and 8 bases at J, with 18 bases between. The CDR3 runs to 14 residues. The CDR3 DNA reads as TGCGCCAGCAGCCACCTGACTATGTTCGGGGGCTACACCTTC. It codes for CASSHLTMFGGYTF.

This chain joins TRBV19 and TRBJ1-5; D gene ambiguous. The ends were cut back, 5 bases at V and 5 bases at J, with 19 bases in the middle. Germline V lookup: CDR1 LNHDA, CDR2 SQIVND (reference sequence). The CDR3 is made up of 16 amino acids. The CDR3 here is CASSWVGRTGYQPQHF. The CDR3 DNA reads TGTGCCAGTAGTTGGGTGGGGAGGACGGGGTATCAGCCCCAGCATTTT.

This clone was seen a few times. DNA for the CDR3: TGTGCCAGCAGTGTCGTTCAGGGGGATGGCAATCAGCCCCAGCATTTT. Amino acid sequence: CASSVVQGDGNQPQHF. The V and J genes are TRBV28 and TRBJ1-5, with 7 bases that match TRBD1. CDR1 is MDHEN, CDR2 SYDVKM, per germline. The CDR3 contains 16 residues. After removal of 5 bases from V and 2 bases from J, the junction contained 9 bases not matched to a gene. The entire variable domain, with the rest obtained from reference TRBV28 and TRBJ1-5, is as follows: DVKVTQSSRYLVKRTGEKVFLECVQDMDHENMFWYRQDPGLGLRLIYFSYDVKMKEKGDIPEGYSVSREKKERFSLILESASTNQTSMYLCASSVVQGDGNQPQHFGDGTRLSIL.

This clone was recorded a few times. V and J are TRBV6-5 and TRBJ2-5; D remains unclear. Germline V gene sequence: CDR1 MNHEY, CDR2 SVGAGI. The CDR3 contains 11 residues. The germline V and J ends were trimmed by 0 bases and 11 bases, with 7 bases remaining between them. CDR3 nucleotides: TGTGCCAGCAGTTACTCACGGTTTCAGTACTTC. This codes for CASSYSRFQYF.

The V and J genes are TRBV11-3 and TRBJ2-7, with 14 bases identical to TRBD2. CDR1 is SGHNT, CDR2 YENEEA, per germline. V lost 5 bases, J lost 7 bases, and 13 bases stayed unmatched. This CDR3 contains 17 residues. The CDR3 DNA is TGTGCCAGCAGCACGGGACTAGCGGGGGCCCAAGGGGGGGAGCAGTACTTC. Protein: CASSTGLAGAQGGEQYF.

This chain joins TRBV18 and TRBJ1-1; TRBD1 might be the D (6 bases). The V end was cut by 3 bases, the J end by 8 bases, with 7 bases between. The length of the CDR3 is 11 residues. Per germline, CDR1 KGHSH and CDR2 LQKENI. In nucleotides, the CDR3 is TGTGCCAGCTCACCCGGGACAGAAGCTTTCTTT. This codes for CASSPGTEAFF.

Concerning this clone: An end of the junction does not agree with germline; a read error may underlie this. This chain connects TRBV7-8 to TRBJ2-5; 12 positions agree with TRBD2. Germline assignment: CDR1 SGHVS and CDR2 FQNEAQ. The CDR3 runs 14 residues. The CDR3 coding sequence is TGTGCCAGCAGCCTAGCGGGGGGGCTGGAGACCCAGTACTTC. It is translated as CASSLAGGLETQYF.

J is TRBJ2-5 and V is TRBV9; 11 bases map to TRBD2. Trimming cost V 2 bases and J 5 bases; bases outside gene matches: 8. Germline V CDR1 and CDR2: SGDLS, YYNGEE. CDR3 length: 16 amino acids. In DNA form, the CDR3 reads TGTGCCAGCAGCGTGTTAGCGGGAGGGCCTCGGGAGACCCAGTACTTC. Its translation is CASSVLAGGPRETQYF. The whole variable domain, remainder taken from reference TRBV9 and TRBJ2-5, is DSGVTQTPKHLITATGQRVTLRCSPRSGDLSVYWYQQSLDQGLQFLIQYYNGEERAKGNILERFSAQQFPDLHSELNLSSLELGDSALYFCASSVLAGGPRETQYFGPGTRLLVL.

This clone has only a few counts. This chain connects TRBV29-1 to TRBJ2-7; weak D call: TRBD1 (5 bases). The length of the CDR3 is 13 residues. CDR1 SQVTM and CDR2 ANQGSEA come from the germline V gene. V was clipped by 4 bases and J by 0 bases, with 10 bases between them. The DNA for the CDR3 is TGCAGCGTTGCAGGGCAGTACTCCTACGAGCAGTACTTC. Translating it yields CSVAGQYSYEQYF.

The V and J genes are TRBV29-1 and TRBJ1-1, with TRBD1 matching over 7 bases. With 7 bases clipped from V and 2 bases from J, the junction kept 10 bases outside the gene matches. The CDR3 loop spans 14 amino acids. Germline V gene lookup returns CDR1 SQVTM and CDR2 ANQGSEA. The chain's CDR3 is CSAIRQGANTEAFF. In nucleotides, the CDR3 is TGCAGCGCAATAAGACAGGGAGCAAACACTGAAGCTTTCTTT.

This clone has just a few counts. This chain links TRBV7-3 with TRBJ1-1, with D tentatively TRBD1 (6 bases). The V and J ends lost 3 bases and 1 base respectively, with 12 bases between them. The CDR3 extends over 15 amino acids. The germline CDR1 and CDR2 sequences are SGHTA and FQGTGA. DNA for the CDR3: TGTGCCAGCAGCTTCGGGGGGGCAGGGAACACTGAAGCTTTCTTT. It encodes CASSFGGAGNTEAFF.

The chain carries TRBV7-2 and TRBJ1-2, with D unresolved. Per germline, CDR1 SGHTA and CDR2 FQGNSA. V lost 1 base and J 5 bases, leaving 11 bases between the germline ends. The CDR3 has 14 residues. The CDR3 loop reads CASSLESEIYGYTF. As DNA, the CDR3 is TGTGCCAGCAGCTTAGAGTCCGAGATTTATGGCTACACCTTC.

This clone was observed once. The chain is built from TRBV6-5 and TRBJ2-7; 8 positions agree with TRBD1. The CDR3 contains 15 residues. Unmatched junction bases numbered 11, after V lost 8 bases and J lost 2 bases. CDR1 and CDR2 (germline): MNHEY, SVGAGI. The CDR3 DNA is TGTGCCAGCCCGACGGATGGGGACAGGACCTACGAGCAGTACTTC. It yields the protein CASPTDGDRTYEQYF.

This clone was recorded a few times. The CDR3 spells CASSQDILAGYEQYF. In nucleotides, the CDR3 is TGTGCCAGCAGCCAAGATATACTAGCGGGATACGAGCAGTACTTC. The rearrangement uses TRBV4-2 and TRBJ2-7; 10 bases agree with TRBD2. CDR3 size: 15 residues. The V gene end was trimmed by 0 bases and the J gene end by 4 bases; junction bases not matched to a gene: 3. CDR1 is LGHNA, CDR2 YNFKEQ, per germline.